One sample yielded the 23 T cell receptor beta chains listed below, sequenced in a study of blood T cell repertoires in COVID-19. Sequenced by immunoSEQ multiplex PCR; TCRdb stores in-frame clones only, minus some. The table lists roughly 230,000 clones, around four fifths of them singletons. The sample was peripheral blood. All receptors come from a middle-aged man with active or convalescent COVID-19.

Written as DNA, the CDR3 is TGTGCCAGCAGCTTGAGAGGGTCCGGAAACACCATATATTTT. This sequence encodes CASSLRGSGNTIYF. This chain uses TRBV5-4 with TRBJ1-3; D is ambiguous. The CDR3 covers 14 residues. The germline V gene has CDR1 SGHNT and CDR2 YYREEE (reference sequence). With 1 base removed from V and 4 bases from J, the gap between germline ends came to 9 bases.

The CDR3 coding sequence is TGTGCCAGCAGCCCGGGGGGGGTTAGGGGCAATCAGCCCCAGCATTTT. Its translation: CASSPGGVRGNQPQHF. The chain recombines TRBV7-9 with TRBJ1-5; TRBD1 is a possible D gene (5 bases). This CDR3 contains 16 residues. With 5 bases removed from V and 2 bases from J, the gap between germline ends came to 16 bases. In germline, CDR1 is SEHNR, CDR2 FQNEAQ (reference sequence).

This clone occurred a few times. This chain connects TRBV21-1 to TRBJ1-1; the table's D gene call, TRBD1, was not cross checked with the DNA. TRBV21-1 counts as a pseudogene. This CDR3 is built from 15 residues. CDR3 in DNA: TGTGCCAGCAGAAAAGATCGGGGACAGCCCAATGAAGCTTTCTTT. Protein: CASRKDRGQPNEAFF.

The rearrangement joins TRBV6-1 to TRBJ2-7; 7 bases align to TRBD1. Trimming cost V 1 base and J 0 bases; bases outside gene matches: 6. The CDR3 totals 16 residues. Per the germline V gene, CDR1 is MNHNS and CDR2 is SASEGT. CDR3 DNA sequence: TGTGCCAGCAGTGAAGATGGAAGACAGGGCTCCTACGAGCAGTACTTC. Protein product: CASSEDGRQGSYEQYF.

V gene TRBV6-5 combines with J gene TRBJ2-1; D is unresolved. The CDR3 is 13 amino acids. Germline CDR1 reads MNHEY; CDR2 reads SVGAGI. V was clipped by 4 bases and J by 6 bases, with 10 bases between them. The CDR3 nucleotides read TGTGCCAGCAGTTCAAGTCTAGGCAATGAGCAGTTCTTC. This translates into CASSSSLGNEQFF.

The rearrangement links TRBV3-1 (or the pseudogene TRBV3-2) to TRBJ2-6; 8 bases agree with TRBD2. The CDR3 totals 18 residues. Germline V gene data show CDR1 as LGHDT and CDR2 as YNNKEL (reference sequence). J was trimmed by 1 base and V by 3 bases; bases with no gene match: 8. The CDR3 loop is CASSHHGLASSGANVLTF. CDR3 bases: TGTGCCAGCAGCCACCACGGACTAGCAAGTTCTGGGGCCAACGTCCTGACTTTC.

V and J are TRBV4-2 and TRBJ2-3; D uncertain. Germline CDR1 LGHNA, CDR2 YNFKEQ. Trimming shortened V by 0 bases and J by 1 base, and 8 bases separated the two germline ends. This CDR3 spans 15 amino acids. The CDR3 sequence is CASSQELRGTDTQYF. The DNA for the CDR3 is TGTGCCAGCAGCCAAGAGTTGAGAGGCACAGATACGCAGTATTTT.

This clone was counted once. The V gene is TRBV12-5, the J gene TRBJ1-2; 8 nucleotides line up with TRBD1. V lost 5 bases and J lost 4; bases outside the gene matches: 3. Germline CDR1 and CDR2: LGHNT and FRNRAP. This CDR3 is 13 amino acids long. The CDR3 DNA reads TGTGCTAGTGGTCCCGACAGGGGCTATGGCTACACCTTC. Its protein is CASGPDRGYGYTF.

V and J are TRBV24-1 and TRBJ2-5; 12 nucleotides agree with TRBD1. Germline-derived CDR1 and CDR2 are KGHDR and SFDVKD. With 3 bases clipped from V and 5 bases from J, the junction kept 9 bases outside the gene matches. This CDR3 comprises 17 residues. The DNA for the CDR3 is TGTGCCACCAGTGATCAGTCCGGGACAGGGGGCGGGGAGACCCAGTACTTC. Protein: CATSDQSGTGGGETQYF.

DNA of the CDR3: TGTGCCAGCAGCTTGCTAGGGGTAGGGCAAGAGACCCAGTACTTC. Translated, it gives CASSLLGVGQETQYF. The genes are TRBV5-6 and TRBJ2-5; D possibly corresponds to TRBD1 (5 bases). From germline, CDR1 is SGHDT and CDR2 YYEEEE. V shed 1 base and J shed 2 bases, with 12 bases lying between them. This CDR3 is built from 15 residues.

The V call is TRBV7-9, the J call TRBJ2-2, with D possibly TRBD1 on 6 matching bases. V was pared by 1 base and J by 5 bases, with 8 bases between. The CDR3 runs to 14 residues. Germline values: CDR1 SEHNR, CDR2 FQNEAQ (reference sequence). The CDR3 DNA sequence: TGTGCCAGCAGCTTAGACAGGGATACCGGGGAGCTGTTTTTT. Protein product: CASSLDRDTGELFF.

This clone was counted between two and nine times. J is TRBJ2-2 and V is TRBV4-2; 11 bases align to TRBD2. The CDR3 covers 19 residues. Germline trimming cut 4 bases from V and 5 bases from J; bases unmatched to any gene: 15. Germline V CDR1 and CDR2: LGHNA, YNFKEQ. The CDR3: CASSPRGSGGAGATGELFF. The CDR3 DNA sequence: TGTGCCAGCAGCCCTCGGGGTAGCGGGGGGGCCGGGGCAACCGGGGAGCTGTTTTTT.

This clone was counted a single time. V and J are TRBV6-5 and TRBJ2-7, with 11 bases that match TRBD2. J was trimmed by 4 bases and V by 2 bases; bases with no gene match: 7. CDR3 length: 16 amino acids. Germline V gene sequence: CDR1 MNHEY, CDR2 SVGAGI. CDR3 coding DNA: TGTGCCAGCAGTTACGTACTAGCGGGAGTGACGTACGAGCAGTACTTC. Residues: CASSYVLAGVTYEQYF.

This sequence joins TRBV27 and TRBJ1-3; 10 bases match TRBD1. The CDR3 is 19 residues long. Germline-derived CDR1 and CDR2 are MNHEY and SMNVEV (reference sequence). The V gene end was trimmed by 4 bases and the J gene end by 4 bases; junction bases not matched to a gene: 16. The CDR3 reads CASSSRHAGTGVFGNTIYF. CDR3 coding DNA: TGTGCCAGCAGTTCAAGACACGCCGGGACAGGGGTTTTCGGAAACACCATATATTTT.

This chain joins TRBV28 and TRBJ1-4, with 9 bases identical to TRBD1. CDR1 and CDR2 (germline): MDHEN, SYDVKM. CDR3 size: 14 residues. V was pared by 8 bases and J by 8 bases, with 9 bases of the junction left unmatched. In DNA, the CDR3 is TGTGCCAGCTGTACAGGGGGCCCATTAGAAAAACTGTTTTTT. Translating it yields CASCTGGPLEKLFF.

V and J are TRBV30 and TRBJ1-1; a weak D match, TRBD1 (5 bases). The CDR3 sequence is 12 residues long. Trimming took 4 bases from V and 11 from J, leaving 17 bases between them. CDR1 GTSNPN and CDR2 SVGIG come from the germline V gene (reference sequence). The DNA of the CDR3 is TGTGCCTGGACTAATAGGGGCGCCCGGGCTTTCTTT. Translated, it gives CAWTNRGARAFF.

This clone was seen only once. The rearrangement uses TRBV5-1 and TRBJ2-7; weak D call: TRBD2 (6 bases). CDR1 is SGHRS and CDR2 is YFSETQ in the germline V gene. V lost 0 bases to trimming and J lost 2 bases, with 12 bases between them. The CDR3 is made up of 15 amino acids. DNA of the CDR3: TGCGCCAGCAGCTTGGCCGGAGGAGGGACCTACGAGCAGTACTTC. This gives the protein CASSLAGGGTYEQYF.

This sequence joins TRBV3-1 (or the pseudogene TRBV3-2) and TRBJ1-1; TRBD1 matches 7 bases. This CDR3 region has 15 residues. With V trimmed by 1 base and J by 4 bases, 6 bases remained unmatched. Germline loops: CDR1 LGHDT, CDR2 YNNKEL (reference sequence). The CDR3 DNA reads TGTGCCAGCAGCCAAGTACCAGGGGGGATCACTGAAGCTTTCTTT. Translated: CASSQVPGGITEAFF.

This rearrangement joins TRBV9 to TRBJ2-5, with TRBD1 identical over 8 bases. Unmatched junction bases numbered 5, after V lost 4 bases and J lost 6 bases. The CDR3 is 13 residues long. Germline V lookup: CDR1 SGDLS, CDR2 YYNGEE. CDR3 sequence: CASSPRQGQTQYF. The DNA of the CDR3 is TGTGCCAGCAGCCCGAGACAGGGGCAGACCCAGTACTTC.

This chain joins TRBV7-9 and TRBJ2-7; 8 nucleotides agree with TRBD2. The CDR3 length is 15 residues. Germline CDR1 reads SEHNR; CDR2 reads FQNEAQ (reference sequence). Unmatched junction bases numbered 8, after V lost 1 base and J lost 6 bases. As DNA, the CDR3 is TGTGCCAGCAGCTTAGACGGGAGGGCCCTCTCCGAGCAGTACTTC. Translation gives CASSLDGRALSEQYF.

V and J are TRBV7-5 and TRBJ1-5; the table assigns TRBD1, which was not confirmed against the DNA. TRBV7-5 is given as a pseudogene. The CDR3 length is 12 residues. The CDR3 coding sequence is TGTGCCAGAAGCTTCGGGACAGCCCGATTCGATTTT. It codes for CARSFGTARFDF.

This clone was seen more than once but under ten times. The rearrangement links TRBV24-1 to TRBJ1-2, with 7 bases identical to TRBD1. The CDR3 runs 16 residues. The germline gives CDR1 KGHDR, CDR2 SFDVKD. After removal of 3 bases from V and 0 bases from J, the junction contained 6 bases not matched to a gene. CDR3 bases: TGTGCCACCAGTGATCCGGGGACAGACCCTAACTATGGCTACACCTTC. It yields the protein CATSDPGTDPNYGYTF.

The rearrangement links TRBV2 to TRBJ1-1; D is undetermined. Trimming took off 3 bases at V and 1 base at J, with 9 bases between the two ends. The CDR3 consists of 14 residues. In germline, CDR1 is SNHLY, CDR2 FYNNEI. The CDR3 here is CASSDMTGNTEAFF. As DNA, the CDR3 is TGTGCCAGCAGTGACATGACGGGGAACACTGAAGCTTTCTTT.